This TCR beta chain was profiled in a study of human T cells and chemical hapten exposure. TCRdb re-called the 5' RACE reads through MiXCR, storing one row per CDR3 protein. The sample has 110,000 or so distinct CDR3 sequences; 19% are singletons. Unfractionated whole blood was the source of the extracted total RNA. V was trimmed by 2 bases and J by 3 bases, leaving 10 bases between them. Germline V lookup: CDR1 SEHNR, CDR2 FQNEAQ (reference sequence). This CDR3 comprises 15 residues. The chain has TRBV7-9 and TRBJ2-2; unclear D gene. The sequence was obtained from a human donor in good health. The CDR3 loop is CASSLRGTYTGELFF. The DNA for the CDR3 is TGTGCCAGCAGCTTACGTGGCACTTACACCGGGGAGCTGTTTTTT.